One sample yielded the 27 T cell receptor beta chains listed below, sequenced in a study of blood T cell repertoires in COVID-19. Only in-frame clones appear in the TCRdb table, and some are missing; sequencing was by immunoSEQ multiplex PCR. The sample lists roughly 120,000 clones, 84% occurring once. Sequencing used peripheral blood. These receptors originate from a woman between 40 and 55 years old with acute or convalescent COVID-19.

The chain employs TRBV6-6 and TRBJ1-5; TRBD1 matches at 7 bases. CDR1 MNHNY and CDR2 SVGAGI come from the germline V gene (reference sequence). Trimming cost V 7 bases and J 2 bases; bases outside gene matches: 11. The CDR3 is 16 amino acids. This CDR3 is CASTRTGNGRNQPQHF. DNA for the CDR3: TGTGCCAGCACCCGGACAGGCAATGGGCGCAATCAGCCCCAGCATTTT.

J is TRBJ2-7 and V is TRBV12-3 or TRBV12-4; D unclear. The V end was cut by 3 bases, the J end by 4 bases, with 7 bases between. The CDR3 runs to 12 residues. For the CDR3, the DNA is TGTGCCAGCAGTTTGTCCAGATACGAGCAGTACTTC. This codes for CASSLSRYEQYF.

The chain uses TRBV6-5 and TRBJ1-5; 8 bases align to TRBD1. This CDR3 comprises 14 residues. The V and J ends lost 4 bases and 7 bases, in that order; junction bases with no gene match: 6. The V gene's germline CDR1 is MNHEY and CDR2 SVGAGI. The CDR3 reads CASSSTGGGQPQHF. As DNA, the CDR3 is TGTGCCAGCAGTTCTACAGGGGGTGGCCAGCCCCAGCATTTT.

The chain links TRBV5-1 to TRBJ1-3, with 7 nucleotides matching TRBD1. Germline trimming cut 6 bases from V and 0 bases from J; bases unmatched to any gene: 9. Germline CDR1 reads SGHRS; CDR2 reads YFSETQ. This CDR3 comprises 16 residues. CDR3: CASTRDSSFSGNTIYF. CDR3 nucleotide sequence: TGCGCCAGCACAAGGGACAGCTCATTCTCTGGAAACACCATATATTTT.

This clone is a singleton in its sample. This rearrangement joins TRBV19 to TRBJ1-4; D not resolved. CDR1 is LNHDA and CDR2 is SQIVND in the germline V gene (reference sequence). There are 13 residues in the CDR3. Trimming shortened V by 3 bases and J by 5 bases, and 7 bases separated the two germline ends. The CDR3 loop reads CASSILQNEKLFF. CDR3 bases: TGTGCCAGTAGTATCCTACAGAATGAAAAACTGTTTTTT.

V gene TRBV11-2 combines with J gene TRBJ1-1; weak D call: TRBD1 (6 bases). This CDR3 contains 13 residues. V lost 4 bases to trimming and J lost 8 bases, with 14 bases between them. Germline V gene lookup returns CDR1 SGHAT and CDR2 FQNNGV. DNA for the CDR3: TGTGCCAGCAGCTCGCAACTGCAGGGGGAAGCTTTCTTT. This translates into CASSSQLQGEAFF.

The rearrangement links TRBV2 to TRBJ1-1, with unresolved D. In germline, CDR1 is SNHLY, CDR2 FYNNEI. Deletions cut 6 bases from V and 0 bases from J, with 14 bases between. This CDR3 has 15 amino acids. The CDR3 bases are TGTGCCAGCAGGTTCTACCCATCCATGAACACTGAAGCTTTCTTT. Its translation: CASRFYPSMNTEAFF.

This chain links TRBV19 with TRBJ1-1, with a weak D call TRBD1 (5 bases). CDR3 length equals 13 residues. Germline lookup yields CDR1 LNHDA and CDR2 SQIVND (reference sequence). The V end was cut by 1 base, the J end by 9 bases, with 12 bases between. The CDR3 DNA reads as TGTGCCAGTAGTATAGCGTCCCCAGGGCAAGCTTTCTTT. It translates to CASSIASPGQAFF.

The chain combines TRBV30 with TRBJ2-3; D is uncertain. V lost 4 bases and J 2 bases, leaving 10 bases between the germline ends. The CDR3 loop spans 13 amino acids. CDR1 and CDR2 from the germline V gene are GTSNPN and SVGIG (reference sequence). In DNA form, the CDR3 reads TGTGCCTGGACTCTAGGAACCACAGATACGCAGTATTTT. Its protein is CAWTLGTTDTQYF.

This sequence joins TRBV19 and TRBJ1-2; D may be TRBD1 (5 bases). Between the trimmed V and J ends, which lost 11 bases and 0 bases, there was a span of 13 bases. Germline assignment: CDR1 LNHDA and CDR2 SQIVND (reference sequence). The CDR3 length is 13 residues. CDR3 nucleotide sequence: TGTGCCTCAAACAGGCTACCTAACTATGGCTACACCTTC. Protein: CASNRLPNYGYTF.

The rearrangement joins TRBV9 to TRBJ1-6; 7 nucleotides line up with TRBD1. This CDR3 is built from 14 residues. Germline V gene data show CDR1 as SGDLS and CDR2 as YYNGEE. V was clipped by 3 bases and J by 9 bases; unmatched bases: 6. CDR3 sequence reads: CASSATGRISPLHF. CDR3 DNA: TGTGCCAGCAGCGCGACAGGGAGGATTTCACCCCTCCACTTT.

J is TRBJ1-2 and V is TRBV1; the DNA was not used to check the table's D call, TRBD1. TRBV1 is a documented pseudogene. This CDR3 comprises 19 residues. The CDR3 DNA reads TGCACCAGCAGCCAGGCACCCTACCCCCAGGGGGTCGAAGGCTATGGCTACACCTTC. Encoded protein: CTSSQAPYPQGVEGYGYTF.

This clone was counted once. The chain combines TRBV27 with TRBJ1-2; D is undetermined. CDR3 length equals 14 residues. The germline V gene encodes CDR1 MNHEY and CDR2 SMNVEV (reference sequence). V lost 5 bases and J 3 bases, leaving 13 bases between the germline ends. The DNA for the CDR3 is TGTGCCAGCAGTAAATCACGGGAACACTATGGCTACACCTTC. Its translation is CASSKSREHYGYTF.

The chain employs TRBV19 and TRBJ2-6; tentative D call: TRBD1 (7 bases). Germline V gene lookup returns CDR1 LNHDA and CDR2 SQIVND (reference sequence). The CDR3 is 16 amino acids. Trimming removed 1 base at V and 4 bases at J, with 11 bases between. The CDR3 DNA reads TGTGCCAGTAGTATAGGGAGGGGGCCGGGGGCCAACGTCCTGACTTTC. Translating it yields CASSIGRGPGANVLTF. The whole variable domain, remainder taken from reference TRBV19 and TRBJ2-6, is DGGITQSPKYLFRKEGQNVTLSCEQNLNHDAMYWYRQDPGQGLRLIYYSQIVNDFQKGDIAEGYSVSREKKESFPLTVTSAQKNPTAFYLCASSIGRGPGANVLTFGAGSRLTVL.

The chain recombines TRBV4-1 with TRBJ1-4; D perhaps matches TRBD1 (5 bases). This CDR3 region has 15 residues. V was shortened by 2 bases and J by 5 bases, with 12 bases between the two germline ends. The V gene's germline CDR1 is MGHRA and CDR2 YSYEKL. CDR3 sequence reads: CASSQLGGANEKLFF. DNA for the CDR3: TGCGCCAGCAGCCAACTGGGTGGGGCAAATGAAAAACTGTTTTTT.

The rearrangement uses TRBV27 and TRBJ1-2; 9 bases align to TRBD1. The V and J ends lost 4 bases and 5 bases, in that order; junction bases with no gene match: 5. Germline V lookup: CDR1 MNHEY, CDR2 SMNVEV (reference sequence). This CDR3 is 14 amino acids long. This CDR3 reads CASSWGQGGYGYTF. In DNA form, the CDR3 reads TGTGCCAGCAGTTGGGGACAGGGTGGATATGGCTACACCTTC.

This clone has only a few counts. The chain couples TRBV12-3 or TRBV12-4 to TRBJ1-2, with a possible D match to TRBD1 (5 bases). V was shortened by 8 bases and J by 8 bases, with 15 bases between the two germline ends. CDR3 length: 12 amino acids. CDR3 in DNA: TGTGCCAGCGTGGGGGGGTTAGTGGGCTACACCTTC. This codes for CASVGGLVGYTF.

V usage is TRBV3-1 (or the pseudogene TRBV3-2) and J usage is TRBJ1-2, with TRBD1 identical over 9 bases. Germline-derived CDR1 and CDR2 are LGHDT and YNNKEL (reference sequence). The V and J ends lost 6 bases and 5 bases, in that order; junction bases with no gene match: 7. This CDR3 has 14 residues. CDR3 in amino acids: CASRNRDREYGYTF. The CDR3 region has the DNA TGTGCCAGCAGAAATAGGGACAGGGAGTATGGCTACACCTTC.

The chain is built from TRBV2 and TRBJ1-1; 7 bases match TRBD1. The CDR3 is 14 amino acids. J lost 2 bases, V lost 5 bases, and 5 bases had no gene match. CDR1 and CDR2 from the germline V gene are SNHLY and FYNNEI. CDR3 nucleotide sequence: TGTGCCAGCAGTATGGGACAGCTTAACACTGAAGCTTTCTTT. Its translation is CASSMGQLNTEAFF.

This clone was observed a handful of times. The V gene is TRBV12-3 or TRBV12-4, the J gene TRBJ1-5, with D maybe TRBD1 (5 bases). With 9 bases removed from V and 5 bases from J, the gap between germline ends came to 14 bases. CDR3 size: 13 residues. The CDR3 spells CASRRGTHQPQHF. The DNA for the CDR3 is TGTGCCAGTAGGCGGGGGACTCATCAGCCCCAGCATTTT.

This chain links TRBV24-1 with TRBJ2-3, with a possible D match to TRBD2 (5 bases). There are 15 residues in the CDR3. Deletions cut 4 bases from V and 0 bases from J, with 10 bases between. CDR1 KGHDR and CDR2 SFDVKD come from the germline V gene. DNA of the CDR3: TGTGCCACCAGTGACCCTGGGGAGAGCACAGATACGCAGTATTTT. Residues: CATSDPGESTDTQYF.

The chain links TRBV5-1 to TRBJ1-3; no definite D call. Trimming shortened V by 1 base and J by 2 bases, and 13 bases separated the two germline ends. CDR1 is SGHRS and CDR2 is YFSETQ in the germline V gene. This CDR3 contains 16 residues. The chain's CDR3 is CASSLSPGETGNTIYF. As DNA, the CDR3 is TGCGCCAGCAGCTTGTCGCCAGGCGAAACTGGAAACACCATATATTTT.

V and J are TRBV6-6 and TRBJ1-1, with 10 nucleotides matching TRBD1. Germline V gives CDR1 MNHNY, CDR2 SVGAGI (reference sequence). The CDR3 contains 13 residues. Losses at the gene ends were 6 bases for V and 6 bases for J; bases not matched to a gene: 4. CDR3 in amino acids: CASSGQGGPEAFF. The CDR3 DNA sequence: TGTGCCAGCAGCGGACAGGGGGGACCTGAAGCTTTCTTT.

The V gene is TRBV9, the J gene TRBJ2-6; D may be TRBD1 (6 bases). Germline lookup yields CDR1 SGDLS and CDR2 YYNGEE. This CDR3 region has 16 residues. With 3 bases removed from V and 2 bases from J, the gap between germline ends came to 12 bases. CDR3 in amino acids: CASSARQAAGANVLTF. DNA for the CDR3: TGTGCCAGCAGCGCTAGACAGGCTGCTGGGGCCAACGTCCTGACTTTC.

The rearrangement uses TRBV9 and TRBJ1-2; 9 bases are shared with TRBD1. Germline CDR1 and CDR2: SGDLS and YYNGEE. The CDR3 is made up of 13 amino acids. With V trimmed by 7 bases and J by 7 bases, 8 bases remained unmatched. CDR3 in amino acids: CASLDTGGSGYTF. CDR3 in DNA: TGTGCCAGCCTGGATACAGGGGGCTCTGGCTACACCTTC.

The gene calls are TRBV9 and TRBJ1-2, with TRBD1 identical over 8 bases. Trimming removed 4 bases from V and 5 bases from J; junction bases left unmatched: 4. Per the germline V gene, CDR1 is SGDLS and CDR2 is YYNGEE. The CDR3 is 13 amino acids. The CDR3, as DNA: TGTGCCAGCAGCCCGCAGGGGGCGTATGGCTACACCTTC. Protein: CASSPQGAYGYTF.

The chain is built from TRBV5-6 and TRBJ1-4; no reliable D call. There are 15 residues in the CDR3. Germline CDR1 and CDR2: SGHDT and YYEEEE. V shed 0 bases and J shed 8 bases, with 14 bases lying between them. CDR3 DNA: TGTGCCAGCAGCTTGGTTACAGAAGGTGACGAAAAACTGTTTTTT. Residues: CASSLVTEGDEKLFF.